The 31 T cell receptor beta chains reported below all come from one sample, sequenced in a study of PD-1 blockade in classical Hodgkin lymphoma. Time point defined: cycle 4 day 1 (C4D1), after 6 weeks of nivolumab. Every one of the patients relapsed after autologous stem cell transplantation (brentuximab vedotin exposure was variable). The table came from immunoSEQ multiplex PCR; TCRdb's copy has only in-frame clones and leaves some out. The table has around 50,000 clones, around 76% seen once. The source material was peripheral blood mononuclear cells (PBMCs), sampled before the fourth cycle of nivolumab. These receptors came from a human donor with classical Hodgkin lymphoma.

The rearrangement uses TRBV28 and TRBJ1-2, with D hard to call. The CDR3 extends over 17 amino acids. Trimming removed 1 base at V and 4 bases at J, with 19 bases between. CDR1 MDHEN and CDR2 SYDVKM come from the germline V gene. The CDR3 region is CASSLLFIGSFGYGYTF. The DNA of the CDR3 is TGTGCCAGCAGTTTATTGTTCATAGGGAGTTTCGGCTATGGCTACACCTTC.

This clone was counted a single time. This chain links TRBV7-3 with TRBJ2-7, with 8 bases fitting TRBD2. Germline CDR1 is SGHTA and CDR2 is FQGTGA. J was trimmed by 2 bases and V by 5 bases; bases with no gene match: 5. The CDR3 consists of 14 residues. CDR3 sequence (DNA): TGTGCCAGCAGCAGAACTAGCGGCACCTACGAGCAGTACTTC. Translation gives CASSRTSGTYEQYF.

The chain has TRBV6-5 and TRBJ1-5; D call uncertain. Deletions cut 5 bases from V and 7 bases from J, with 12 bases between. CDR3 length: 13 residues. Germline CDR1 and CDR2: MNHEY and SVGAGI. The CDR3, as DNA: TGTGCCAGCAGTCCCTGGGTAGGGCAGCCCCAGCATTTT. As protein: CASSPWVGQPQHF.

The V gene is TRBV7-9, the J gene TRBJ2-5; unclear D gene. The germline V gene has CDR1 SEHNR and CDR2 FQNEAQ (reference sequence). The V end lost 0 bases, the J end lost 3 bases, and 8 bases lay between the germline ends. There are 14 residues in the CDR3. The CDR3 loop is CASSLAGSEETQYF. In DNA, the CDR3 is TGTGCCAGCAGCTTAGCGGGATCCGAAGAGACCCAGTACTTC.

The V and J genes are TRBV27 and TRBJ2-1, with D tentatively TRBD2 (5 bases). The V end lost 3 bases, the J end lost 10 bases, and 10 bases lay between the germline ends. The CDR3 is 12 amino acids. Germline CDR1 is MNHEY and CDR2 is SMNVEV (reference sequence). The CDR3 sequence is CASSFDRGEQFF. CDR3 nucleotides: TGTGCCAGCAGTTTCGATCGCGGGGAGCAGTTCTTC.

The chain employs TRBV6-5 and TRBJ2-1; possible D gene TRBD1, 7 bases. V lost 0 bases and J 7 bases, leaving 16 bases between the germline ends. Looked up from germline, CDR1 is MNHEY and CDR2 is SVGAGI. CDR3 length: 16 residues. The DNA of the CDR3 is TGTGCCAGCAGTTACTCGTCGGGGGACAGCTCTAATGAGCAGTTCTTC. Amino acid sequence: CASSYSSGDSSNEQFF.

The J gene is TRBJ2-2, the V gene TRBV2; 10 positions match TRBD2. V was pared by 5 bases and J by 1 base, with 7 bases of the junction left unmatched. Germline-derived CDR1 and CDR2 are SNHLY and FYNNEI. The CDR3 runs 17 residues. CDR3 sequence: CASSYGVAGGNTGELFF. The CDR3 DNA reads TGTGCCAGCAGTTACGGGGTAGCGGGAGGGAACACCGGGGAGCTGTTTTTT.

The J gene is TRBJ2-1, the V gene TRBV29-1, with TRBD2 matching 7 bases. V was pared by 6 bases and J by 4 bases, with 9 bases of the junction left unmatched. This CDR3 contains 14 residues. The germline V gene has CDR1 SQVTM and CDR2 ANQGSEA. The CDR3 spells CSVPGLAVYNEQFF. The CDR3 DNA sequence: TGCAGCGTCCCGGGGCTAGCGGTATACAATGAGCAGTTCTTC.

The chain combines TRBV29-1 with TRBJ2-7, with 9 bases that match TRBD1. The CDR3 consists of 14 residues. Unmatched junction bases numbered 7, after V lost 6 bases and J lost 1 base. Germline V gene sequence: CDR1 SQVTM, CDR2 ANQGSEA. Here the CDR3 reads CSVNDRGASYEQYF. Written as DNA, the CDR3 is TGCAGCGTGAACGACAGGGGGGCGTCCTACGAGCAGTACTTC.

The chain uses TRBV15 and TRBJ1-2; D remains unclear. V lost 3 bases, J lost 7 bases, and 15 bases lay in between. From germline, CDR1 is LNHNV and CDR2 YYDKDF (reference sequence). The CDR3 is made up of 14 amino acids. The CDR3 loop reads CATSSRPGWVGYTF. Written as DNA, the CDR3 is TGTGCCACCAGCAGCAGACCGGGGTGGGTTGGCTACACCTTC.

The rearrangement links TRBV6-6 to TRBJ2-5; TRBD1 aligns across 10 bases. V shed 6 bases, J shed 4 bases, and the junction held 2 bases outside the gene matches. CDR3 length: 13 residues. Germline values: CDR1 MNHNY, CDR2 SVGAGI (reference sequence). The CDR3 DNA reads as TGTGCCAGCAGGGACAGGGGGATAGAGACCCAGTACTTC. It is translated as CASRDRGIETQYF.

This rearrangement joins TRBV4-1 to TRBJ1-2; D unclear. This CDR3 comprises 14 residues. V dropped 0 bases and J dropped 3 bases, with 8 bases sitting between them. Germline V gene data show CDR1 as MGHRA and CDR2 as YSYEKL. CDR3 sequence reads: CASSQDSLYYGYTF. Written as DNA, the CDR3 is TGCGCCAGCAGCCAAGACTCCCTGTACTATGGCTACACCTTC.

This chain links TRBV6-5 with TRBJ2-7; 7 bases align to TRBD1. The CDR3 has 13 residues. The V gene's germline CDR1 is MNHEY and CDR2 SVGAGI. V shed 7 bases and J 0 bases; nucleotides not matched to a gene: 3. CDR3 amino acids: CASTRTGSYEQYF. The DNA for the CDR3 is TGTGCCAGCACTCGGACAGGCTCCTACGAGCAGTACTTC.

The V gene is TRBV9, the J gene TRBJ1-1, with D uncertain. The germline V and J ends were trimmed by 3 bases and 4 bases, with 13 bases remaining between them. CDR1 is SGDLS, CDR2 YYNGEE, per germline. The CDR3 is made up of 14 amino acids. CDR3 sequence reads: CASSANTMGTEAFF. Written as DNA, the CDR3 is TGTGCCAGCAGCGCAAACACTATGGGCACTGAAGCTTTCTTT. The whole variable domain, remainder taken from reference TRBV9 and TRBJ1-1, is DSGVTQTPKHLITATGQRVTLRCSPRSGDLSVYWYQQSLDQGLQFLIQYYNGEERAKGNILERFSAQQFPDLHSELNLSSLELGDSALYFCASSANTMGTEAFFGQGTRLTVV.

This clone is labeled medium-sized. The CDR3 is CASSLQDPTYNEQYF. The CDR3 DNA reads TGCGCCAGCAGCTTACAGGACCCAACCTACAACGAGCAGTACTTC. The genes are TRBV5-1 and TRBJ2-7; D perhaps matches TRBD1 (5 bases). This CDR3 is built from 15 residues. V was shortened by 2 bases and J by 5 bases, with 17 bases between the two germline ends. Germline values: CDR1 SGHRS, CDR2 YFSETQ.

The gene calls are TRBV10-1 and TRBJ2-1, with D perhaps matching TRBD2 (6 bases). V lost 6 bases to trimming and J lost 0 bases, with 9 bases between them. CDR1 WNHNN and CDR2 SYGVQD come from the germline V gene (reference sequence). The CDR3 contains 14 residues. The CDR3 DNA sequence: TGCGCCAGCAGCCCCGGGGGCTCCTACAATGAGCAGTTCTTC. Protein product: CASSPGGSYNEQFF.

V usage is TRBV6-5 and J usage is TRBJ1-5; no reliable D call. Germline V gives CDR1 MNHEY, CDR2 SVGAGI. The CDR3 runs to 15 residues. V shed 2 bases and J shed 0 bases, with 8 bases lying between them. The CDR3 reads CASSYSYNSNQPQHF. In DNA, the CDR3 is TGTGCCAGCAGTTACAGCTACAATAGCAATCAGCCCCAGCATTTT.

This clone occurred a few times. The chain uses TRBV2 and TRBJ2-2; D ambiguous. Trimming stripped 4 bases from V and 3 bases from J, with 9 bases between. CDR1 SNHLY and CDR2 FYNNEI come from the germline V gene. CDR3 length: 14 residues. CDR3 DNA sequence: TGTGCCAGCAGTGCCGGGCGCGACACCGGGGAGCTGTTTTTT. Translation gives CASSAGRDTGELFF.

This clone was found a few times. The chain joins TRBV28 to TRBJ1-1, with unresolved D. This CDR3 is 14 amino acids long. Germline CDR1 reads MDHEN; CDR2 reads SYDVKM. Trimming pared 7 bases from V and 1 base from J, leaving 13 bases between. In DNA form, the CDR3 reads TGTGCCAGCATAGGTGGGCAAAGGAACACTGAAGCTTTCTTT. Translation gives CASIGGQRNTEAFF.

The chain carries TRBV28 and TRBJ2-5, with D possibly matching TRBD2 (7 bases). The length of the CDR3 is 18 residues. CDR1 and CDR2 from the germline V gene are MDHEN and SYDVKM. Trimming cost V 5 bases and J 4 bases, with 26 bases left between them. CDR3 sequence reads: CASSLRGAMGWALETQYF. The CDR3 DNA is TGTGCCAGCAGTCTACGGGGGGCGATGGGCTGGGCATTAGAGACCCAGTACTTC. Based on the CDR3 plus reference TRBV28 and TRBJ2-5, the full variable domain is DVKVTQSSRYLVKRTGEKVFLECVQDMDHENMFWYRQDPGLGLRLIYFSYDVKMKEKGDIPEGYSVSREKKERFSLILESASTNQTSMYLCASSLRGAMGWALETQYFGPGTRLLVL.

The chain uses TRBV29-1 and TRBJ1-2, with D maybe TRBD1 (5 bases). The CDR3 sequence is 14 residues long. The germline gives CDR1 SQVTM, CDR2 ANQGSEA. Trimming shortened V by 4 bases and J by 0 bases, and 12 bases separated the two germline ends. The CDR3, as DNA: TGCAGCGTTGGGGACGGCCGAGCTAACTATGGCTACACCTTC. Translation gives CSVGDGRANYGYTF.

The chain links TRBV19 to TRBJ1-1; D is undetermined. The germline gives CDR1 LNHDA, CDR2 SQIVND (reference sequence). The CDR3 is 13 amino acids. V shed 1 base and J shed 7 bases, with 10 bases lying between them. The CDR3 reads CASSIVGAYEAFF. The CDR3, as DNA: TGTGCCAGTAGTATAGTGGGCGCATATGAAGCTTTCTTT.

This clone was recorded a few times. The germline gene is not matched at one end of the junction; a read error may be the cause. This chain connects TRBV7-7 to TRBJ2-1, with no clear D. CDR3 length: 14 residues. CDR1 is SSHAT, CDR2 FNYEAQ, per germline (reference sequence). DNA of the CDR3: TGTGCTAGCAGCTTAGAAGTTGGGGATAATGAGCAGTTCTTC. Residues: CASSLEVGDNEQFF.

The chain joins TRBV19 to TRBJ2-5, with 8 positions matching TRBD1. The CDR3 runs 13 residues. The germline V gene has CDR1 LNHDA and CDR2 SQIVND (reference sequence). V lost 5 bases, J lost 5 bases, and 4 bases stayed unmatched. The CDR3 bases are TGTGCCAGTAGTTCAGGGGGCGAGGAGACCCAGTACTTC. Its protein is CASSSGGEETQYF.

The V call is TRBV6-6, the J call TRBJ2-1, with TRBD2 matching 7 bases. CDR1 MNHNY and CDR2 SVGAGI come from the germline V gene (reference sequence). The CDR3 loop spans 15 amino acids. With V trimmed by 5 bases and J by 4 bases, 8 bases remained unmatched. The chain's CDR3 is CASSGASGLYNEQFF. The DNA of the CDR3 is TGTGCCAGCAGTGGTGCTAGCGGCCTTTACAATGAGCAGTTCTTC.

V gene TRBV5-4 combines with J gene TRBJ2-4; the match to TRBD1 covers 9 bases. J was trimmed by 8 bases and V by 4 bases; bases with no gene match: 7. The CDR3 is 14 residues long. Looked up from germline, CDR1 is SGHNT and CDR2 is YYREEE (reference sequence). This chain's CDR3 is CASSGGTGKDIQYF. The CDR3 DNA follows: TGTGCCAGCAGCGGGGGGACAGGGAAGGACATTCAGTACTTC.

This sequence joins TRBV6-1 and TRBJ2-3; no clear D. Germline V gene sequence: CDR1 MNHNS, CDR2 SASEGT. This CDR3 spans 13 amino acids. V was cut by 1 base and J by 3 bases, with 5 bases left in between. CDR3 sequence: CASSEGGTDTQYF. Here the CDR3 DNA reads TGTGCCAGCAGTGAAGGCGGTACAGATACGCAGTATTTT.

The J gene is TRBJ2-5, the V gene TRBV7-5; TRBD1, the D gene given by the table, was not confirmed from the DNA. TRBV7-5 is a known pseudogene. This CDR3 is built from 15 residues. CDR3 protein: CARSLQGQRQETQYF. For the CDR3, the DNA is TGTGCCAGAAGCTTACAGGGACAGCGCCAAGAGACCCAGTACTTC.

CDR3 DNA sequence: TGTGCCAGCAGCAACGCGGGAGCCTACGAGCAGTACTTC. It is translated as CASSNAGAYEQYF. The chain employs TRBV6-6 and TRBJ2-7, with 7 bases matching TRBD2. The germline CDR1 and CDR2 sequences are MNHNY and SVGAGI (reference sequence). The J segment lost 2 bases and the V segment lost 6 bases, leaving 4 bases of the junction unmatched. The CDR3 has 13 amino acids.

The chain recombines TRBV10-2 with TRBJ2-7; TRBD2 is a possible D gene (5 bases). Per the germline V gene, CDR1 is WSHSY and CDR2 is SAAADI. This CDR3 contains 14 residues. Trimming pared 7 bases from V and 5 bases from J, leaving 18 bases between. The CDR3 coding sequence is TGCGCCAGCATGAAGCCCCTCCTCGGGGACGAGCAGTACTTC. Translated, it gives CASMKPLLGDEQYF.

V gene TRBV4-1 combines with J gene TRBJ2-1, with a possible D match to TRBD2 (5 bases). V lost 0 bases to trimming and J lost 9 bases, with 24 bases between them. The CDR3 has 18 residues. Germline V gene data show CDR1 as MGHRA and CDR2 as YSYEKL. Here the CDR3 DNA reads TGCGCCAGCAGCCAAGATCGTCAAAAGCGGTACCTACAATCTGAGCAGTTCTTC. It specifies CASSQDRQKRYLQSEQFF.